These 9 T cell receptor beta chains came from one sample sequenced in a study of CD8+ T cells in alopecia areata. RNA, once extracted, was reverse transcribed into cDNA for use as the sequencing template. Profiling relied on immunoSEQ multiplex PCR, and the TCRdb table lists in-frame clones only, not all of them. The table lists approximately 300,000 clones, roughly 64% of them singletons. Treatment of the sample: oral pan-JAK inhibitor, 5-10 mg twice daily. The sample consisted of CD4+ T cells sorted from blood, taken at week 24, from a patient treated with tofacitinib. The receptors were gathered from a human donor with alopecia areata.

The chain carries TRBV14 and TRBJ2-1; D may be TRBD2 (6 bases). CDR3 length: 15 residues. The germline V gene has CDR1 SGHDN and CDR2 FVKESK. V was trimmed by 6 bases and J by 10 bases, leaving 22 bases between them. Here the CDR3 reads CASSRLETPNQEQFF. As DNA, the CDR3 is TGTGCCAGCAGTCGACTAGAGACGCCTAACCAGGAGCAGTTCTTC. Full variable domain (outside the CDR3, taken from reference TRBV14 and TRBJ2-1): EAGVTQFPSHSVIEKGQTVTLRCDPISGHDNLYWYRRVMGKEIKFLLHFVKESKQDESGMPNNRFLAERTGGTYSTLKVQPAELEDSGVYFCASSRLETPNQEQFFGPGTRLTVL.

V and J are TRBV30 and TRBJ2-3; TRBD2 is a possible D gene (6 bases). The CDR3 consists of 13 residues. The germline V and J ends were trimmed by 8 bases and 4 bases, with 16 bases remaining between them. The germline V gene encodes CDR1 GTSNPN and CDR2 SVGIG (reference sequence). This chain's CDR3 is CAGNSGRSDTQYF. The CDR3 DNA is TGTGCCGGAAATAGCGGAAGATCAGATACGCAGTATTTT.

This chain uses TRBV18 with TRBJ2-5, with unresolved D. The J call is doubtful: the DNA matches TRBJ2-7 better. The CDR3 has 11 amino acids. Germline V gene sequence: CDR1 KGHSH, CDR2 LQKENI. CDR3 amino acids: CASSPGYEQYF. As DNA, the CDR3 is TGTGCCAGCTCACCGGGGTACGAGCAGTACTTC.

J is TRBJ2-7 and V is TRBV6-1; 11 bases map to TRBD1. The CDR3 consists of 14 residues. Trimming removed 6 bases from V and 2 bases from J; junction bases left unmatched: 3. CDR1 is MNHNS and CDR2 is SASEGT in the germline V gene. The CDR3 region has the DNA TGTGCCAGCAGCAAGGACAGGGGGCCCTACGAGCAGTACTTC. This translates into CASSKDRGPYEQYF.

The gene calls are TRBV28 and TRBJ1-1, with D uncertain. Germline V gene data show CDR1 as MDHEN and CDR2 as SYDVKM. V was shortened by 4 bases and J by 1 base, with 1 base between the two germline ends. This CDR3 is built from 11 residues. The DNA for the CDR3 is TGTGCCAGCAGTTCGAACACTGAAGCTTTCTTT. Encoded protein: CASSSNTEAFF.

J is TRBJ2-3 and V is TRBV15; D not certain. The CDR3 has 13 residues. CDR1 and CDR2 (germline): LNHNV, YYDKDF (reference sequence). Trimming shortened V by 0 bases and J by 6 bases, and 7 bases separated the two germline ends. The CDR3 DNA follows: TGTGCCACCAGCAGAGATCATTTGGATACGCAGTATTTT. The encoded protein is CATSRDHLDTQYF.

The CDR3 protein is CASKDDVRGYEQFF. CDR3 sequence (DNA): TGCGCCAGCAAGGATGATGTTCGCGGATATGAGCAGTTCTTC. The rearrangement links TRBV5-1 to TRBJ2-1, with unresolved D. CDR3 length: 14 residues. Germline CDR1 is SGHRS and CDR2 is YFSETQ. V dropped 6 bases and J dropped 8 bases, with 18 bases sitting between them.

This chain connects TRBV15 to TRBJ1-2, with D possibly TRBD1 on 5 matching bases. The CDR3 totals 15 residues. Trimming stripped 0 bases from V and 1 base from J, with 9 bases between. Per the germline V gene, CDR1 is LNHNV and CDR2 is YYDKDF (reference sequence). This chain's CDR3 is CATSRERGDNYGYTF. The CDR3 nucleotides read TGTGCCACCAGCAGAGAGCGGGGGGATAACTATGGCTACACCTTC.

The sample holds one count of this clone. The rearrangement joins TRBV6-4 to TRBJ1-6, with no clear D. Trimming pared 0 bases from V and 9 bases from J, leaving 6 bases between. CDR3 length equals 13 residues. Germline V lookup: CDR1 MRHNA, CDR2 SNTAGT. The CDR3 nucleotides are TGTGCCAGCAGTGACTCAACGGTTTCACCCCTCCACTTT. This gives the protein CASSDSTVSPLHF.